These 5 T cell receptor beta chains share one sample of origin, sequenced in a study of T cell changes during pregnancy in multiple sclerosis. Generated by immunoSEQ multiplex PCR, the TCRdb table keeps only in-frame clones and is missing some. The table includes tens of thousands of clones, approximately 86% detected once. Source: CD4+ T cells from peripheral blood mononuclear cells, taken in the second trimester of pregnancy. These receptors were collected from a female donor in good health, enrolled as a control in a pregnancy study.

CDR3 region: CASSLTDRGLGYTF. The CDR3 nucleotides read TGTGCCAGCTCACTAACGGACAGGGGGCTAGGCTACACCTTC. The J gene is TRBJ1-2, the V gene TRBV18, with 11 bases lining up with TRBD1. This CDR3 region has 14 residues. J gave up 8 bases and V 4 bases, and 6 bases lay outside the gene matches. CDR1 and CDR2 (germline): KGHSH, LQKENI.

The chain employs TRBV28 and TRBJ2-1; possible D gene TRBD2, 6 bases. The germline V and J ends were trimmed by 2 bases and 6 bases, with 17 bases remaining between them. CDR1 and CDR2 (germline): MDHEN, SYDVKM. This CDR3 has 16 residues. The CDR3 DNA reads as TGTGCCAGCAGTTTACGAGTAGGGACTCGTCGCAATGAGCAGTTCTTC. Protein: CASSLRVGTRRNEQFF.

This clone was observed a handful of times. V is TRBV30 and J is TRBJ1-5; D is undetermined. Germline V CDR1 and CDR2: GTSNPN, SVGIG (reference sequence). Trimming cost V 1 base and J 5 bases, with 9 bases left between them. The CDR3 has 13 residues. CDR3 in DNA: TGTGCCTGGAGTGATATCCCCGATCAGCCCCAGCATTTT. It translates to CAWSDIPDQPQHF.

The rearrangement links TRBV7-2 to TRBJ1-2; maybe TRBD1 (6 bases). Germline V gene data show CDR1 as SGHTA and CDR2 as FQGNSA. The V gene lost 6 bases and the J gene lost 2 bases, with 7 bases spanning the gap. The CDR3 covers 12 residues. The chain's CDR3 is CASRGANYGYTF. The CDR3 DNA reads TGTGCCAGCAGGGGGGCAAACTATGGCTACACCTTC.

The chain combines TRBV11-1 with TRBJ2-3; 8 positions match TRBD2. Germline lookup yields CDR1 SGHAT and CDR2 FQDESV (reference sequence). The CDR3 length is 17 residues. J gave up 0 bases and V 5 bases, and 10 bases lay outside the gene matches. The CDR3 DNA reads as TGTGCCAGCAGCACATTCTCCGGGGGGGCTAGCACAGATACGCAGTATTTT. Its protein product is CASSTFSGGASTDTQYF.